The 29 T cell receptor beta chains below come from one sample, sequenced in a study of cytomegalovirus exposure and HLA in healthy donors (dated by TCRdb to about 2017). Preparation of the library involved the immunoSEQ multiplex PCR assay. The multiplex PCR relied on a mix of 60 forward primers for TCR Vbeta segments and 13 reverse primers for TCR Jbeta segments. TCRdb carries this immuneACCESS record with in-frame sequences only. Its versions omit some clonotypes, under half of them owing to an unresolved V gene in the studies checked, with the rest unexplained. The sample profile shows roughly 200,000 clones; 79% of them were found once. The ten largest clones take up under 2% of the sample. Sequenced: PBMCs. The source is a girl aged 5-17 years in good health and CMV-seropositive.

This chain uses TRBV27 with TRBJ1-1, with 7 bases matching TRBD1. This CDR3 region has 16 residues. CDR1 and CDR2 (germline): MNHEY, SMNVEV (reference sequence). V dropped 6 bases and J dropped 1; count of bases not matched to a gene: 11. Here the CDR3 reads CASRTRQGGKNTEAFF. Here the CDR3 DNA reads TGTGCCAGCAGGACACGACAGGGCGGGAAGAACACTGAAGCTTTCTTT.

J is TRBJ2-1 and V is TRBV13; 12 bases map to TRBD2. Germline CDR1 PRHDT, CDR2 FYEKMQ (reference sequence). This CDR3 has 19 residues. V was pared by 0 bases and J by 5 bases, with 11 bases of the junction left unmatched. The chain's CDR3 is CASSLGAGSSGGADNEQFF. CDR3 sequence (DNA): TGTGCCAGCAGCTTAGGCGCGGGTTCTAGCGGGGGGGCAGACAATGAGCAGTTCTTC.

The chain joins TRBV15 to TRBJ2-4; 7 bases map to TRBD1. J gave up 2 bases and V 4 bases, and 2 bases lay outside the gene matches. The CDR3 covers 14 residues. Germline V gene lookup returns CDR1 LNHNV and CDR2 YYDKDF (reference sequence). The DNA for the CDR3 is TGTGCCACCAGCACACAGGGGACCAAAAACATTCAGTACTTC. Translated: CATSTQGTKNIQYF.

The CDR3 nucleotides read TGTGGGATTAGGGGATACAACACTGAAGCTTTCTTT. Amino acid sequence: CGIRGYNTEAFF. The chain carries TRBV30 and TRBJ1-1; a weak D match, TRBD1 (5 bases). There are 12 residues in the CDR3. Germline assignment: CDR1 GTSNPN and CDR2 SVGIG (reference sequence).

The chain uses TRBV11-2 and TRBJ2-1; D ambiguous. CDR3 length: 13 residues. Germline V gene data show CDR1 as SGHAT and CDR2 as FQNNGV. Between the trimmed V and J ends, which lost 5 bases and 8 bases, there was a span of 13 bases. In DNA form, the CDR3 reads TGTGCCAGCAGCCGCGGATGGGTGGATGAGCAGTTCTTC. Its translation: CASSRGWVDEQFF.

The chain uses TRBV2 and TRBJ1-5; D possibly corresponds to TRBD1 (5 bases). Trimming took 6 bases from V and 9 from J, leaving 21 bases between them. Germline V CDR1 and CDR2: SNHLY, FYNNEI. The CDR3 loop spans 15 amino acids. This CDR3 reads CASRGSDKAFRPQHF. The DNA for the CDR3 is TGTGCCAGCAGGGGGTCGGACAAGGCGTTTCGGCCCCAGCATTTT.

This chain uses TRBV6-5 with TRBJ2-2; D uncertain. Trimming removed 6 bases from V and 0 bases from J, with 8 bases in between. CDR1 and CDR2 (germline): MNHEY, SVGAGI. The CDR3 totals 14 residues. The CDR3 bases are TGTGCCAGCAGACTAACATCGAACACCGGGGAGCTGTTTTTT. It specifies CASRLTSNTGELFF.

V usage is TRBV7-9 and J usage is TRBJ1-4; the D is unclear. V was clipped by 5 bases and J by 5 bases, with 15 bases between them. The germline V gene has CDR1 SEHNR and CDR2 FQNEAQ (reference sequence). The CDR3 totals 15 residues. The CDR3 DNA reads TGTGCCAGCAGCCATTCCGGGTCGCAAAATGAAAAACTGTTTTTT. It is translated as CASSHSGSQNEKLFF.

The V and J genes are TRBV7-6 and TRBJ2-5, with TRBD1 identical over 9 bases. The CDR3 is 13 amino acids. CDR1 and CDR2 from the germline V gene are SGHVS and FNYEAQ. After removal of 5 bases from V and 3 bases from J, the junction contained 1 base not matched to a gene. CDR3 bases: TGTGCCAGCAGCCGGACAGGGGAAGAGACCCAGTACTTC. Residues: CASSRTGEETQYF.

The chain uses TRBV19 and TRBJ1-5; 8 bases match TRBD1. V lost 4 bases to trimming and J lost 6 bases; unmatched junction nucleotides: 14. Germline CDR1 LNHDA, CDR2 SQIVND (reference sequence). This CDR3 contains 17 residues. The CDR3 spells CASSTAGGRGSGQPQHF. CDR3 in DNA: TGTGCCAGTAGTACGGCAGGGGGCAGGGGATCGGGTCAGCCCCAGCATTTT.

The chain's CDR3 is CSVRTGGTEAFF. The CDR3 nucleotides read TGCAGCGTGAGGACAGGGGGCACTGAAGCTTTCTTT. This chain uses TRBV29-1 with TRBJ1-1, with 10 bases that match TRBD1. The CDR3 runs to 12 residues. The J segment lost 4 bases and the V segment lost 6 bases, leaving 2 bases of the junction unmatched. Germline V lookup: CDR1 SQVTM, CDR2 ANQGSEA.

V gene TRBV28 combines with J gene TRBJ2-1; TRBD2 matches 9 bases. V was clipped by 1 base and J by 8 bases; unmatched bases: 6. The CDR3 loop spans 15 amino acids. CDR1 and CDR2 from the germline V gene are MDHEN and SYDVKM. The CDR3 spells CASSLYSGGEDEQFF. DNA for the CDR3: TGTGCCAGCAGTTTATATAGCGGGGGCGAGGATGAGCAGTTCTTC.

V is TRBV4-1 and J is TRBJ2-2, with D maybe TRBD1 (5 bases). V lost 1 base to trimming and J lost 5 bases, with 11 bases between them. Germline values: CDR1 MGHRA, CDR2 YSYEKL. The CDR3 length is 15 residues. CDR3 in DNA: TGCGCCAGCAGCCAAGGGCGAGCAGGGACCGGGGAGCTGTTTTTT. It is translated as CASSQGRAGTGELFF.

The chain employs TRBV9 and TRBJ2-7; 8 bases match TRBD2. J was trimmed by 4 bases and V by 0 bases; bases with no gene match: 6. CDR3 length: 15 residues. From germline, CDR1 is SGDLS and CDR2 YYNGEE. CDR3 coding DNA: TGTGCCAGCAGCGTAGGGGGGAGCGGGGGTTACGAGCAGTACTTC. As protein: CASSVGGSGGYEQYF.

This sequence joins TRBV4-3 and TRBJ1-4; the match to TRBD1 covers 8 bases. Germline trimming cut 4 bases from V and 7 bases from J; bases unmatched to any gene: 14. The germline gives CDR1 LGHNA, CDR2 YSLEER. The CDR3 extends over 17 amino acids. The DNA for the CDR3 is TGCGCCAGCAGCCCAAATGTTGGCGGACAGGGAGGTGAAAAACTGTTTTTT. This translates into CASSPNVGGQGGEKLFF.

The sample holds a few counts of this clone. The rearrangement uses TRBV6-5 and TRBJ2-7; tentatively, D is TRBD1 (6 bases). V was pared by 7 bases and J by 9 bases, with 16 bases between. The CDR3 extends over 12 amino acids. Germline assignment: CDR1 MNHEY and CDR2 SVGAGI. This CDR3 reads CASKTGSSGQYF. The DNA of the CDR3 is TGTGCCAGCAAAACAGGGTCCTCGGGGCAGTACTTC.

This clone was detected once. The V gene is TRBV7-2, the J gene TRBJ2-7; D call uncertain. V was pared by 7 bases and J by 7 bases, with 17 bases between. CDR1 is SGHTA, CDR2 FQGNSA, per germline. There are 13 residues in the CDR3. The CDR3 here is CASTLSSSWEQYF. Here the CDR3 DNA reads TGTGCCAGCACCCTGAGTAGTAGCTGGGAGCAGTACTTC.

The rearrangement uses TRBV19 and TRBJ2-1; tentatively, D is TRBD2 (6 bases). With 5 bases removed from V and 0 bases from J, the gap between germline ends came to 17 bases. Germline values: CDR1 LNHDA, CDR2 SQIVND (reference sequence). The CDR3 sequence is 17 residues long. Here the CDR3 DNA reads TGTGCCAGTAGTCCAGCCGGGACTCTGAGCTCCTACAATGAGCAGTTCTTC. It translates to CASSPAGTLSSYNEQFF.

This clone was observed a single time. The chain uses TRBV4-2 and TRBJ2-5, with TRBD2 matching over 9 bases. CDR1 is LGHNA and CDR2 is YNFKEQ in the germline V gene. Germline trimming cut 1 base from V and 1 base from J; bases unmatched to any gene: 7. There are 17 residues in the CDR3. CDR3 residues: CASSQGMAGGSQETQYF. Written as DNA, the CDR3 is TGTGCCAGCAGCCAAGGAATGGCGGGGGGGTCCCAAGAGACCCAGTACTTC.

The rearrangement links TRBV5-1 to TRBJ2-7; 7 nucleotides match TRBD1. The CDR3 sequence is 15 residues long. Germline values: CDR1 SGHRS, CDR2 YFSETQ. Trimming at V came to 0 bases and at J to 1 base, leaving 4 bases not matched to a gene. The CDR3 DNA reads as TGCGCCAGCAGCTTGGGAGACAGGGATTCCTACGAGCAGTACTTC. Its protein is CASSLGDRDSYEQYF.

This rearrangement joins TRBV5-1 to TRBJ2-1, with 10 bases matching TRBD1. CDR3 length: 15 amino acids. Germline V gives CDR1 SGHRS, CDR2 YFSETQ. The trim removed 3 bases at V and 6 bases at J, leaving 6 bases unmatched. For the CDR3, the DNA is TGCGCCAGCAGCTCCACCGGGACAGGGGCCAATGAGCAGTTCTTC. Residues: CASSSTGTGANEQFF.

This clone occurred a few times. This rearrangement joins TRBV19 to TRBJ1-5; D call uncertain. V was shortened by 3 bases and J by 0 bases, with 12 bases between the two germline ends. The CDR3 is made up of 16 amino acids. Germline V CDR1 and CDR2: LNHDA, SQIVND (reference sequence). CDR3 sequence reads: CASSIGVRVSNQPQHF. Written as DNA, the CDR3 is TGTGCCAGTAGTATTGGGGTGAGGGTTAGCAATCAGCCCCAGCATTTT.

V usage is TRBV5-4 and J usage is TRBJ2-1; TRBD2 matches at 8 bases. The length of the CDR3 is 14 residues. Germline V gene lookup returns CDR1 SGHNT and CDR2 YYREEE (reference sequence). V was pared by 2 bases and J by 10 bases, with 8 bases of the junction left unmatched. The CDR3 sequence: CASSLGRGAGEQFF. The CDR3 DNA sequence: TGTGCCAGCAGCTTAGGGCGGGGGGCAGGGGAGCAGTTCTTC.

The chain links TRBV15 to TRBJ2-1; the match to TRBD2 covers 8 bases. This CDR3 spans 16 amino acids. Looked up from germline, CDR1 is LNHNV and CDR2 is YYDKDF (reference sequence). J lost 0 bases, V lost 3 bases, and 4 bases had no gene match. The CDR3 loop reads CATSSIAGLSYNEQFF. CDR3 nucleotide sequence: TGTGCCACCAGCAGCATAGCGGGGCTCTCCTACAATGAGCAGTTCTTC.

The chain has TRBV7-9 and TRBJ1-4, with no clear D. The CDR3 loop spans 15 amino acids. Germline V gene lookup returns CDR1 SEHNR and CDR2 FQNEAQ (reference sequence). V lost 10 bases and J lost 8, with 23 bases in between. The CDR3 DNA is TGTGCCACCCACCTCCTAACTCTGTCGGGAGAAAAACTGTTTTTT. Its translation is CATHLLTLSGEKLFF.

The chain links TRBV7-2 to TRBJ2-7, with D possibly being TRBD2 (6 bases). Germline V gene sequence: CDR1 SGHTA, CDR2 FQGNSA. V was cut by 3 bases and J by 6 bases, with 12 bases left in between. The CDR3 spans 13 residues. The CDR3 nucleotides are TGTGCCAGCAGCTTCGGGATGCGGGGCGAGCAGTACTTC. This translates into CASSFGMRGEQYF.

V gene TRBV11-2 combines with J gene TRBJ2-1; D not certain. The germline CDR1 and CDR2 sequences are SGHAT and FQNNGV. This CDR3 is built from 17 residues. Trimming left V 0 bases short and J 0 bases short, with 12 bases between. The CDR3 DNA follows: TGTGCCAGCAGCTTAGATTTCGCGGCGAGCTCCTACAATGAGCAGTTCTTC. Protein product: CASSLDFAASSYNEQFF.

This chain joins TRBV5-1 and TRBJ2-7; 9 positions match TRBD1. After removal of 4 bases from V and 2 bases from J, the junction contained 4 bases not matched to a gene. This CDR3 comprises 14 residues. Germline-derived CDR1 and CDR2 are SGHRS and YFSETQ. CDR3 bases: TGCGCCAGCAGCGACGGGACAGGGCCCTACGAGCAGTACTTC. It specifies CASSDGTGPYEQYF. Drawing the rest from reference TRBV5-1 and TRBJ2-7, the complete variable domain is KAGVTQTPRYLIKTRGQQVTLSCSPISGHRSVSWYQQTPGQGLQFLFEYFSETQRNKGNFPGRFSGRQFSNSRSEMNVSTLELGDSALYLCASSDGTGPYEQYFGPGTRLTVT.

The chain couples TRBV5-4 to TRBJ2-7; 10 nucleotides match TRBD1. CDR1 is SGHNT and CDR2 is YYREEE in the germline V gene (reference sequence). There are 14 residues in the CDR3. With 3 bases clipped from V and 5 bases from J, the junction kept 5 bases outside the gene matches. CDR3 coding DNA: TGTGCCAGCAGCTGGACAGGGGGTAACGACGAGCAGTACTTC. Encoded protein: CASSWTGGNDEQYF.